The present T cell receptor beta chain was sequenced within a study of shared clonotypes between healthy human individuals (dated by TCRdb to the early 2020s). For the study in its entirety: The cohort included three men and a couple of women between 18 and 49 years of age. Per donor, three plates each were used for CD4 naive and CD4 memory, two for CD8 naive, and one for CD8 memory. To estimate repertoire size and how much clonotypes are shared between individuals, the study performed deep sequencing of blood TCR repertoires from five healthy adults. To increase sequencing depth and limit assay-specific biases, different laboratories used diverse techniques to prepare libraries and sequence TCR repertoires. Leukapheresis yielded between about 0.85 and 9.5 billion PBMCs per donor. What the research found in general, with its limitations: Pairwise subsampling led to the expectation that sequencing depth would affect the degree of clonotype sharing among donors. Sampling was restricted to blood, and TCR repertoires in tissue are likely to differ from TCR repertoires in blood. Even with the large sequencing depth, rarefaction of the sorted-subset datasets indicated that sequencing was incomplete. Naive subsets generally had larger estimated clonotype richness than memory subsets. When a few donors were compared, the shared fraction of clonotypes was about 5% for naive CD4, 3.5% for naive CD8, about 2.4% for memory CD4, and about 0.36% for memory CD8. The genetic and exposure-history diversity represented was limited by the small number of donors. Clonotypes shared by all four sorted-subset donors showed higher generation probabilities than non-shared clonotypes.

With regard to this clone: It lacks a known antigen. Per-base quality was not reported, and no clone a single base away is much larger than it.

The donors were healthy, HIV-negative adults with no recently reported acute infections or vaccinations. Every donor was a Caucasian adult residing in Nashville, Tennessee, USA. Magnetic negative selection was used to enrich CD4+ T cells, after which naive cells were positively selected on CD45RA and the negative fraction became the memory subset. After blood collection by leukapheresis, PBMCs were isolated using Ficoll-Histopaque density gradient centrifugation and then cryopreserved in the vapor phase of liquid nitrogen. Analytical flow cytometry was used to check the purity and quantity of every magnetically sorted T cell population. Genomic DNA was isolated from every sorted fraction and measured by UV absorbance on a Nanodrop 2000c. Counted from cysteine to phenylalanine, this CDR3 has 13 amino acids. Left in the record is the CDR3 DNA by itself, 39 bases read in frame from the first base. The germline ends are 5 bases apart after V is trimmed by 2 bases and J by 6 bases. The germline V gene specifies SNHLY as CDR1 and FYNNEI as CDR2.

Using the deep immunoSEQ assay, TCR CDR3 regions were amplified from genomic DNA by multiplex PCR. Extracted genomic DNA from each cell subset was spread evenly across all wells of several immunoSEQ 96-well plates, with each plate serving as a replicate. For sorted subsets, each replicate PCR was loaded with 200 ng genomic DNA, equivalent to about 30,000 T cell genomes. The purified libraries were quantified using a Qubit 3.0 fluorometer, sized with a Bioanalyzer 2100, and then quantified again using the KAPA Library Quantification kit. Every immunoSEQ 96-well plate was sequenced on a dedicated single-read 150-cycle Illumina NextSeq 550 flow cell. As for the original processing: The immunoSEQ output contained only junctional sequences without quality scores, so filtering could not match that applied to full-length reads. To assign V/J genes and CDR3, sequences were annotated using PyIR, a Python wrapper for IgBLAST v1.9, with IMGT germline references. Any read was removed if the V/J assignment was weak (E-value above 1e-6), the CDR3 was missing, or the read contained stop codons, out-of-frame junctions, or ambiguous translated residues. V3J clonotypes were defined by identical inferred V gene, J gene, and CDR3 amino acid sequence. The percentage overlap between two repertoires was calculated by dividing the number of shared unique clonotypes by the size of the smaller repertoire. Richness of each repertoire was evaluated using RTK rarefaction, the Chao1 estimator, and Recon v2.1 estimates of unobserved clonotypes. Generation probabilities for all TCRbeta clonotypes obtained by the gDNA method from a handful of donors were computed using OLGA. The clones in this table, taken by TCRdb from immuneACCESS, are in-frame only. Not every clone is retained; where verified, under half of the shortfall comes from an unresolved V gene, and the cause of the rest is unknown. Clone size and the V and J calls come from that table; the DNA yielded D and trimming. The sample data list approximately 2,300,000 clones, and just under 95% of these were observed just once. More than 0.35% of the sample lies in the top ten.

Sequencing input: naive CD4+ T cells from PBMCs. What the cell subset or site label conveys for this sample: CD45RA+ positively selected. The chain is assembled from TRBV2 and TRBJ1-6; TRBD1 is a weak D gene call, 5 bases matching. The TCR comes from a man aged 18 to 35 in good health. Some clones in this sample may be carry-over from other donors' samples. In nucleotide form, the sequence is TGTGCCAGCAGTGAACAGGGTAATTCACCCCTCCACTTT. Translated, this is CASSEQGNSPLHF.